A selection of T cell receptor beta chains follows, all from one sample in a study of shared clonotypes between healthy human individuals. Assay used: immunoSEQ multiplex PCR; TCRdb lists only in-frame clones, some missing. Counted here are about 2,100,000 clones, 85% to 95% occurring once; the ten biggest clones make up more than 1.5%. The source material was naive CD8+ T cells from PBMCs. Every receptor here comes from a man between 18 and 29 years old in good health. Some clones in this sample may be carry-over from other donors' samples. Both conserved end residues are part of each CDR3. The order of the fields is clone size, D gene, J gene, V gene, CDR3 protein, CDR3 DNA. A D gene is named only where the DNA matches it firmly. For some rows the clone size is stated as once, few or many, or as a class when expanded; others skip it.

clone size: .; D gene: .; J gene: TRBJ2-2; V gene: TRBV2; CDR3 protein: CASSWRVSPGELFF; CDR3 DNA: TGTGCCAGCAGCTGGCGGGTGTCTCCCGGGGAGCTGTTTTTT
clone size: .; D gene: TRBD1; J gene: TRBJ1-1; V gene: TRBV7-9; CDR3 protein: CASSLRDRGVEAFF; CDR3 DNA: TGTGCCAGCAGCTTAAGGGACAGGGGAGTTGAAGCTTTCTTT
clone size: .; D gene: TRBD1; J gene: TRBJ2-3; V gene: TRBV5-6; CDR3 protein: CASSTAGQGYTDTQYF; CDR3 DNA: TGTGCCAGCAGCACAGCGGGACAGGGATACACAGATACGCAGTATTTT
clone size: .; D gene: .; J gene: TRBJ2-7; V gene: TRBV7-2; CDR3 protein: CASSLNTLYEQYF; CDR3 DNA: TGTGCCAGCAGCTTAAACACTCTCTACGAGCAGTACTTC
clone size: .; D gene: .; J gene: TRBJ2-1; V gene: TRBV4-3; CDR3 protein: CASSQDQAPSYSSYNEQFF; CDR3 DNA: TGCGCCAGCAGCCAAGACCAAGCCCCGAGTTATAGCTCCTACAATGAGCAGTTCTTC
clone size: .; D gene: .; J gene: TRBJ2-7; V gene: TRBV13; CDR3 protein: CASSQRSSAYEQYF; CDR3 DNA: TGTGCCAGCAGCCAGAGGTCCTCTGCCTACGAGCAGTACTTC
clone size: once; D gene: .; J gene: TRBJ1-6; V gene: TRBV6-6; CDR3 protein: CASCLGGSGNSPLHF; CDR3 DNA: TGTGCCAGCTGCCTCGGCGGCAGTGGCAATTCACCCCTCCACTTT
clone size: .; D gene: TRBD2; J gene: TRBJ2-1; V gene: TRBV9; CDR3 protein: CASSVRSGRDNEQFF; CDR3 DNA: TGTGCCAGCAGCGTACGGAGCGGGAGGGACAATGAGCAGTTCTTC
clone size: .; D gene: TRBD1; J gene: TRBJ2-6; V gene: TRBV7-8; CDR3 protein: CASSQRRGQAHSGANVLTF; CDR3 DNA: TGTGCCAGCAGCCAAAGGCGGGGACAGGCCCACTCTGGGGCCAACGTCCTGACTTTC
clone size: .; D gene: TRBD2; J gene: TRBJ2-7; V gene: TRBV7-8; CDR3 protein: CASSLGGLAGSYEQYF; CDR3 DNA: TGTGCCAGCAGCTTAGGTGGACTAGCGGGATCCTACGAGCAGTACTTC
clone size: .; D gene: .; J gene: TRBJ2-2; V gene: TRBV27; CDR3 protein: CASSLSMGSGELFF; CDR3 DNA: TGTGCCAGCAGTTTATCGATGGGATCCGGGGAGCTGTTTTTT
clone size: .; D gene: .; J gene: TRBJ2-7; V gene: TRBV6-7; CDR3 protein: CASDVGENKHYEQYF; CDR3 DNA: TGTGCCAGCGACGTGGGGGAGAATAAGCACTACGAGCAGTACTTC
clone size: few; D gene: .; J gene: TRBJ1-1; V gene: TRBV5-1; CDR3 protein: CASSLVGRTGFTEAFF; CDR3 DNA: TGCGCCAGCAGCTTGGTGGGCAGAACAGGGTTCACTGAAGCTTTCTTT
clone size: .; D gene: .; J gene: TRBJ1-1; V gene: TRBV7-9; CDR3 protein: CASSPPAGKEEAFF; CDR3 DNA: TGTGCCAGCAGCCCCCCGGCAGGGAAAGAGGAAGCTTTCTTT
clone size: .; D gene: TRBD1; J gene: TRBJ1-4; V gene: TRBV5-1; CDR3 protein: CASSLGDSPYNEKLFF; CDR3 DNA: TGCGCCAGCAGCTTGGGGGACAGCCCCTATAATGAAAAACTGTTTTTT
clone size: .; D gene: .; J gene: TRBJ2-1; V gene: TRBV15; CDR3 protein: CATSRDASGKAYNEQFF; CDR3 DNA: TGTGCCACCAGCAGAGATGCGAGCGGAAAAGCCTACAATGAGCAGTTCTTC
clone size: .; D gene: .; J gene: TRBJ2-2; V gene: TRBV28; CDR3 protein: CASSSPGNPRTTGELFF; CDR3 DNA: TGTGCCAGCAGTTCGCCGGGAAATCCTCGAACGACCGGGGAGCTGTTTTTT
clone size: once; D gene: .; J gene: TRBJ2-7; V gene: TRBV27; CDR3 protein: CASSWARGSYEQYF; CDR3 DNA: TGTGCCAGCAGTTGGGCCAGGGGCTCCTACGAGCAGTACTTC
clone size: .; D gene: TRBD2; J gene: TRBJ2-5; V gene: TRBV11-1; CDR3 protein: CASSPGLAGGQQETQYF; CDR3 DNA: TGTGCCAGCAGCCCGGGACTAGCGGGTGGCCAACAAGAGACCCAGTACTTC
clone size: .; D gene: TRBD1; J gene: TRBJ2-1; V gene: TRBV7-8; CDR3 protein: CASSSGTGLDEQFF; CDR3 DNA: TGTGCCAGCAGCTCCGGGACAGGGCTGGATGAGCAGTTCTTC
clone size: .; D gene: TRBD2; J gene: TRBJ2-1; V gene: TRBV15; CDR3 protein: CATSIGTSGFQEQFF; CDR3 DNA: TGTGCCACCAGCATCGGGACTAGCGGATTCCAGGAGCAGTTCTTC
clone size: few; D gene: .; J gene: TRBJ1-5; V gene: TRBV27; CDR3 protein: CASSLGRYDQPQHF; CDR3 DNA: TGTGCCAGCAGTCTAGGTAGATATGATCAGCCCCAGCATTTT
clone size: .; D gene: TRBD1; J gene: TRBJ2-5; V gene: TRBV29-1; CDR3 protein: CSATGGTFGETQYF; CDR3 DNA: TGCAGCGCTACAGGGGGGACCTTCGGGGAGACCCAGTACTTC
clone size: .; D gene: .; J gene: TRBJ2-2; V gene: TRBV6-5; CDR3 protein: CASNDREGSTGELFF; CDR3 DNA: TGTGCCAGCAACGACAGGGAGGGGTCGACCGGGGAGCTGTTTTTT
clone size: .; D gene: .; J gene: TRBJ2-1; V gene: TRBV19; CDR3 protein: CASQRGPSYNEQFF; CDR3 DNA: TGTGCCTCACAGCGAGGGCCGTCCTACAATGAGCAGTTCTTC
clone size: once; D gene: TRBD1; J gene: TRBJ1-2; V gene: TRBV7-2; CDR3 protein: CASSLVGRGLYYGYTF; CDR3 DNA: TGTGCCAGCAGCTTAGTTGGCAGGGGGCTTTACTATGGCTACACCTTC
clone size: .; D gene: .; J gene: TRBJ1-1; V gene: TRBV7-9; CDR3 protein: CASAWGENEAFF; CDR3 DNA: TGTGCCAGCGCCTGGGGGGAAAATGAAGCTTTCTTT
clone size: .; D gene: TRBD1; J gene: TRBJ1-2; V gene: TRBV28; CDR3 protein: CASSTRQGYGYTF; CDR3 DNA: TGTGCCAGCAGTACCAGACAGGGGTACGGCTACACCTTC
clone size: few; D gene: .; J gene: TRBJ1-1; V gene: TRBV7-8; CDR3 protein: CASTSTSEHLLGAFF; CDR3 DNA: TGTGCCAGCACCTCAACCTCGGAGCACCTACTGGGGGCTTTCTTT
clone size: .; D gene: .; J gene: TRBJ2-2; V gene: TRBV7-6; CDR3 protein: CASSLVGELFF; CDR3 DNA: TGTGCCAGCAGCTTGGTGGGGGAGCTGTTTTTT
clone size: .; D gene: .; J gene: TRBJ2-3; V gene: TRBV14; CDR3 protein: CASSQVGPRQYF; CDR3 DNA: TGTGCCAGCAGCCAAGTCGGACCCCGGCAGTATTTT
clone size: .; D gene: .; J gene: TRBJ1-1; V gene: TRBV9; CDR3 protein: CASSGGGTEAFF; CDR3 DNA: TGTGCCAGCAGCGGCGGGGGGACTGAAGCTTTCTTT
clone size: .; D gene: .; J gene: TRBJ2-7; V gene: TRBV2; CDR3 protein: CASRTRTPKNYEQYF; CDR3 DNA: TGTGCCAGCAGGACAAGGACTCCGAAAAACTACGAGCAGTACTTC
clone size: once; D gene: .; J gene: TRBJ2-3; V gene: TRBV27; CDR3 protein: CASSATRDTQYF; CDR3 DNA: TGTGCCAGCAGTGCGACCCGAGATACGCAGTATTTT
clone size: .; D gene: TRBD1; J gene: TRBJ1-4; V gene: TRBV7-9; CDR3 protein: CASSSGQREKLFF; CDR3 DNA: TGTGCCAGCAGCTCGGGACAGCGTGAAAAACTGTTTTTT
clone size: .; D gene: TRBD1; J gene: TRBJ2-7; V gene: TRBV25-1; CDR3 protein: CASSYTGDEQYF; CDR3 DNA: TGTGCCAGCAGCTATACAGGGGACGAGCAGTACTTC
clone size: few; D gene: .; J gene: TRBJ1-5; V gene: TRBV27; CDR3 protein: CASSLWGGYDQPQHF; CDR3 DNA: TGTGCCAGCAGTTTATGGGGGGGGTACGATCAGCCCCAGCATTTT
clone size: .; D gene: TRBD1; J gene: TRBJ1-1; V gene: TRBV15; CDR3 protein: CATSREGNPGGEAFF; CDR3 DNA: TGTGCCACCAGCAGGGAGGGGAATCCAGGGGGTGAAGCTTTCTTT
clone size: .; D gene: TRBD1; J gene: TRBJ2-2; V gene: TRBV27; CDR3 protein: CASSQTGGSTGELFF; CDR3 DNA: TGTGCCAGCAGTCAAACAGGGGGCTCCACCGGGGAGCTGTTTTTT
clone size: .; D gene: TRBD1; J gene: TRBJ2-2; V gene: TRBV7-8; CDR3 protein: CASSTWTGSGELFF; CDR3 DNA: TGTGCCAGCAGCACCTGGACAGGGAGCGGGGAGCTGTTTTTT